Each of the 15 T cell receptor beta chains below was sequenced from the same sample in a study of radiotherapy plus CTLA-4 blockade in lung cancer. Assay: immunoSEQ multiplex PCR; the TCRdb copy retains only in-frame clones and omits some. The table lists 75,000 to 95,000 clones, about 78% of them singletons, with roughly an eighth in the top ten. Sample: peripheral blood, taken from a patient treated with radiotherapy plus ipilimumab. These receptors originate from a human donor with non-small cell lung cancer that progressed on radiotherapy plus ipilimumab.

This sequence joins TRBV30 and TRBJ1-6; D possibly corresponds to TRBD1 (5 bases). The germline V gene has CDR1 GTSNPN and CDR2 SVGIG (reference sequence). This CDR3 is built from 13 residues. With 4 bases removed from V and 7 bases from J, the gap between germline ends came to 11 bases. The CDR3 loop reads CAWTLTVNSPLHF. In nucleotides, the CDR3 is TGTGCCTGGACCCTGACAGTAAATTCACCCCTCCACTTT. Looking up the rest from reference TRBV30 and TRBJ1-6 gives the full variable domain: SQTIHQWPATLVQPVGSPLSLECTVEGTSNPNLYWYRQAAGRGLQLLFYSVGIGQISSEVPQNLSASRPQDRQFILSSKKLLLSDSGFYLCAWTLTVNSPLHFGNGTRLTVT.

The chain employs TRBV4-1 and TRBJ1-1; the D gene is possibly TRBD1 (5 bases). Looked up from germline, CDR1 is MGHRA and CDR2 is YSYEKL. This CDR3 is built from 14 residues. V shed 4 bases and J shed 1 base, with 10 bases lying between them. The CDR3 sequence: CASSRGTKNTEAFF. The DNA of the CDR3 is TGCGCCAGCAGCCGAGGGACCAAGAACACTGAAGCTTTCTTT.

The CDR3 region is CASSELQLNQPQHF. Here the CDR3 DNA reads TGCGCCAGCAGTGAGCTACAGCTAAATCAGCCCCAGCATTTT. J is TRBJ1-5 and V is TRBV10-1; D not resolved. The germline V and J ends were trimmed by 2 bases and 4 bases, with 9 bases remaining between them. The CDR3 consists of 14 residues. CDR1 is WNHNN, CDR2 SYGVQD, per germline (reference sequence).

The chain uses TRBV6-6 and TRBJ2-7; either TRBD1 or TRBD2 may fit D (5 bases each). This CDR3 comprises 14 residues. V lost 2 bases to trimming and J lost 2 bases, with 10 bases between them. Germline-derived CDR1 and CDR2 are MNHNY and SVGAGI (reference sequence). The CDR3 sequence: CASSYGGGPYEQYF. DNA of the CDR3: TGTGCCAGCAGTTACGGTGGGGGTCCCTACGAGCAGTACTTC.

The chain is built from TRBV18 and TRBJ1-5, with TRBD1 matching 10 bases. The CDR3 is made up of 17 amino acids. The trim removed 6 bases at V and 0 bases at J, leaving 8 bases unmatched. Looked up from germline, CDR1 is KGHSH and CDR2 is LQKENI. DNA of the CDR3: TGTGCCAGCTCGCCGGGACAGGGGATTCATAGCAATCAGCCCCAGCATTTT. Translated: CASSPGQGIHSNQPQHF.

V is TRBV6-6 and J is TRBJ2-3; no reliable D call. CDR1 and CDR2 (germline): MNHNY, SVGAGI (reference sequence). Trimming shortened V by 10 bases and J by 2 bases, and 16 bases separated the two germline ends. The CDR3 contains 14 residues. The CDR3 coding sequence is TGTGCCACCACGAAGGGCTCCGTCACAGATACGCAGTATTTT. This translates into CATTKGSVTDTQYF.

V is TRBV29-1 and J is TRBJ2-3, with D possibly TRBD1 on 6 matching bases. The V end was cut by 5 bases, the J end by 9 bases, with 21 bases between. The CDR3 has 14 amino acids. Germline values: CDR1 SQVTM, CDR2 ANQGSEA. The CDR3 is CSVRATPRGKTQYF. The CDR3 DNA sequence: TGCAGCGTTAGAGCCACCCCAAGGGGGAAAACGCAGTATTTT.

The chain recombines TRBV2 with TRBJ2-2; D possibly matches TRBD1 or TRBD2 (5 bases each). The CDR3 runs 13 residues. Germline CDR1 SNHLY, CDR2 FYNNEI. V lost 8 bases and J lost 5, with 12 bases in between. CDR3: CASVPGATGELFF. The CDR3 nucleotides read TGTGCCAGCGTCCCCGGGGCGACCGGGGAGCTGTTTTTT.

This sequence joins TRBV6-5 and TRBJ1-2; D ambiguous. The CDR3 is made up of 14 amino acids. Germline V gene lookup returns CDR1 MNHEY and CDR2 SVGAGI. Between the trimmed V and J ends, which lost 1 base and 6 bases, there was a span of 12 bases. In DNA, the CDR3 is TGTGCCAGCAGTTACTTCTCGGGGATCGATGGCTACACCTTC. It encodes CASSYFSGIDGYTF.

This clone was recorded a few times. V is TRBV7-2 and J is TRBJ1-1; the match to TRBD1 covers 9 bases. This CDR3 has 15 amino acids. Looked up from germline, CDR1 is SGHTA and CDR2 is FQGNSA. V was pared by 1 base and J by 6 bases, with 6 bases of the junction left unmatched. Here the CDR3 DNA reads TGTGCCAGCAGCTTAGAGGGGACAGGGTATTCTGAAGCTTTCTTT. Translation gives CASSLEGTGYSEAFF.

CDR3 DNA sequence: TGCGCCAGCAGCCAAGCCCGACAGTTCCCCTATGGCTACACCTTC. Its translation: CASSQARQFPYGYTF. The chain joins TRBV4-1 to TRBJ1-2; D perhaps matches TRBD1 (5 bases). Trimming cost V 1 base and J 4 bases, with 13 bases left between them. The germline V gene has CDR1 MGHRA and CDR2 YSYEKL. The CDR3 has 15 amino acids.

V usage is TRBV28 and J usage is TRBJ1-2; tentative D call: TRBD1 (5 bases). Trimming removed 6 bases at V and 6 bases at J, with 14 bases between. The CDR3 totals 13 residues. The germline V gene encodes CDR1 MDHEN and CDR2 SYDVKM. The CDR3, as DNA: TGTGCCAGCAGCCGTCCCCCAGGGAATGGCTACACCTTC. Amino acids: CASSRPPGNGYTF.

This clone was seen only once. The CDR3 reads CASSSEAGTGSEAFF. CDR3 sequence (DNA): TGTGCCAGCAGTTCCGAAGCCGGGACAGGGAGTGAAGCTTTCTTT. The V and J genes are TRBV6-4 and TRBJ1-1, with TRBD1 matching 9 bases. V lost 5 bases, J lost 7 bases, and 11 bases stayed unmatched. CDR1 is MRHNA and CDR2 is SNTAGT in the germline V gene. This CDR3 contains 15 residues.

CDR3 in amino acids: CASSEDRMNTEAFF. CDR3 bases: TGTGCCAGCAGTGAAGACAGGATGAACACTGAAGCTTTCTTT. This chain connects TRBV6-1 to TRBJ1-1; possibly TRBD1 for D (5 bases). Germline V CDR1 and CDR2: MNHNS, SASEGT. CDR3 length: 14 amino acids. V lost 1 base to trimming and J lost 0 bases, with 6 bases between them.

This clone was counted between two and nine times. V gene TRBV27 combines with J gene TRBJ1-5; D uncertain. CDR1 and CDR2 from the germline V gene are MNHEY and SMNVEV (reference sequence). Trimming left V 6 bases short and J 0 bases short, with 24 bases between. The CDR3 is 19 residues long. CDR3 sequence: CASSPSRPVGRGSNQPQHF. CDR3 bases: TGTGCCAGCAGCCCAAGTCGGCCAGTAGGACGGGGTAGCAATCAGCCCCAGCATTTT.